The TCR beta chain described here comes from a study of blood T cells in healthy people across ages. Study overall: About one barcoded TCR beta cDNA was captured per two T cells.

The CDR3 totals 14 residues. The germline gives CDR1 ENHRY, CDR2 SYGVKD. V was clipped by 6 bases and J by 5 bases; unmatched bases: 6. PCR was performed a second time for about 6 to 11 cycles using a sample-barcoded 5' primer and a J-beta primer mix. TCRdb re-called the 5' RACE reads with MiXCR, one entry per CDR3 protein. The data hold about 1,600,000 distinct CDR3 sequences, with roughly 45% observed a single time. Isolated PBMCs totaled at least 6 million in each sample. There were at least 5.5 micrograms of total RNA extracted from every sample. The chain has TRBV10-3 and TRBJ2-7; 11 bases match TRBD2. The source is a woman aged 18-29 years in good health. Sequencing was performed on blood. The CDR3 spells CAIRKTSGNDEQYF. CDR3 nucleotide sequence: TGTGCCATCAGGAAGACTAGCGGGAACGACGAGCAGTACTTC.